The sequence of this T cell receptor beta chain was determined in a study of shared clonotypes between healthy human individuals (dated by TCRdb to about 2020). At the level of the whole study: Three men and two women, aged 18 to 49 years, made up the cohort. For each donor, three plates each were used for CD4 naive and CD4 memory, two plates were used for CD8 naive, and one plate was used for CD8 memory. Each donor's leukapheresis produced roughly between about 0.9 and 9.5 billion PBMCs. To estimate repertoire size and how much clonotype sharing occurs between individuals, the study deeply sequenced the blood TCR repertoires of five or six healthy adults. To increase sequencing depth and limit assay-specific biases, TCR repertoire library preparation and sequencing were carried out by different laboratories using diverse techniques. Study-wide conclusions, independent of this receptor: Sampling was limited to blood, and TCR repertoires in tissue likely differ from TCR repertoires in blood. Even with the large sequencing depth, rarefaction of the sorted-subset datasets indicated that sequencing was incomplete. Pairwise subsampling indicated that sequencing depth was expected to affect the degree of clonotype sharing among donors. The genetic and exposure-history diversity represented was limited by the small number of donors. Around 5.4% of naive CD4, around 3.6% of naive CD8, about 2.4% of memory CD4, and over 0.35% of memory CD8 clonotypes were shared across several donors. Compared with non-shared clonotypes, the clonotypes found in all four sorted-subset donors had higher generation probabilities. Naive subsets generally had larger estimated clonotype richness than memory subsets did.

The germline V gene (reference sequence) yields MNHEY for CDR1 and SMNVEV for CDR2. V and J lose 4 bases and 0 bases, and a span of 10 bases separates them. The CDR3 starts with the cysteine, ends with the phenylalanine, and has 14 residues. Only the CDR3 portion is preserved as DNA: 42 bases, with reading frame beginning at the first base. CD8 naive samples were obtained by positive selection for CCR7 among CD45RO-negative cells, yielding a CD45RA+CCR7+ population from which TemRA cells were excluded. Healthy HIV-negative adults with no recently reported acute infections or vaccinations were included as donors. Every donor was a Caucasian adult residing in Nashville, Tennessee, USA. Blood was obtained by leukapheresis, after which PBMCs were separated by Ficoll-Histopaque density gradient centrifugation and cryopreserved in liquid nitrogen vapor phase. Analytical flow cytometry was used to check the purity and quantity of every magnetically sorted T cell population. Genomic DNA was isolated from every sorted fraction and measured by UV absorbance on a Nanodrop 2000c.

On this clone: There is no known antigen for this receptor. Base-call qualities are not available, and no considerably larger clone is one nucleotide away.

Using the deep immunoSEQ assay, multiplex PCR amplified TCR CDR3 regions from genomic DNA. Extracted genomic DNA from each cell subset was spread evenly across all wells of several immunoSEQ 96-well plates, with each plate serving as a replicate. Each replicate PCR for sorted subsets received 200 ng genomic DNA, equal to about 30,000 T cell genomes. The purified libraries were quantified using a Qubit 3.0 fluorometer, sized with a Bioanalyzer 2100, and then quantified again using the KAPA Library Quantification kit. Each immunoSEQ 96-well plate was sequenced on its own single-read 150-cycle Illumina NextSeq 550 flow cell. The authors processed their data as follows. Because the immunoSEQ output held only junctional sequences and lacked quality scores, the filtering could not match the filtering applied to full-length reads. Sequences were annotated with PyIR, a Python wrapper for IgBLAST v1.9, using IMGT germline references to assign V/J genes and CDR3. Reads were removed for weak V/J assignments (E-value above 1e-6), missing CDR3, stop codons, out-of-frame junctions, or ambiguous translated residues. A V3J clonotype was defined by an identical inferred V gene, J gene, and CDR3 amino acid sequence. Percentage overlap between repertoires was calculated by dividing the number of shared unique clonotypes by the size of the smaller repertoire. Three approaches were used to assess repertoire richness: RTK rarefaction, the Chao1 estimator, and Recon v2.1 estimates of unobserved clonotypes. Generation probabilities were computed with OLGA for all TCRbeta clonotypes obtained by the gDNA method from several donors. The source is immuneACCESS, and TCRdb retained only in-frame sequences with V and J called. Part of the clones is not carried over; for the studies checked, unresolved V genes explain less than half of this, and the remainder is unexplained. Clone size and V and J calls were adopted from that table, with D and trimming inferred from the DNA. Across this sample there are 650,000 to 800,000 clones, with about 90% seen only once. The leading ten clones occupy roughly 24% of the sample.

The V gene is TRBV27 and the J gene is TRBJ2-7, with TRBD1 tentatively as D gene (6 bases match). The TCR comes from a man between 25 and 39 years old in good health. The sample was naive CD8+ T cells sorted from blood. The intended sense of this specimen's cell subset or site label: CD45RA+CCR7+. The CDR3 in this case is CASSSADSSYEQYF. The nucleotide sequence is TGTGCCAGCAGTTCCGCGGACAGCTCCTACGAGCAGTACTTC.